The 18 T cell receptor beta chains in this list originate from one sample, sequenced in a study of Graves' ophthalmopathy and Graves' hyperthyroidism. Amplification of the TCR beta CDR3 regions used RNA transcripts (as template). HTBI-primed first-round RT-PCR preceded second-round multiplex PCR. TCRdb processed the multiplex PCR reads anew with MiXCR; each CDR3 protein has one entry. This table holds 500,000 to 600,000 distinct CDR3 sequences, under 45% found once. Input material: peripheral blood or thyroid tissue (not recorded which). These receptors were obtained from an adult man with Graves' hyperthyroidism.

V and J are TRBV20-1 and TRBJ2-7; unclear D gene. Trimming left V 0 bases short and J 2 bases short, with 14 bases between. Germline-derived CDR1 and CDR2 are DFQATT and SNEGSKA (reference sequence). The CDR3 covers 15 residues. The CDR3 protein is CSARDARLLTYEQYF. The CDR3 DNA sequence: TGCAGTGCTAGAGATGCCAGACTTCTAACCTACGAGCAGTACTTC.

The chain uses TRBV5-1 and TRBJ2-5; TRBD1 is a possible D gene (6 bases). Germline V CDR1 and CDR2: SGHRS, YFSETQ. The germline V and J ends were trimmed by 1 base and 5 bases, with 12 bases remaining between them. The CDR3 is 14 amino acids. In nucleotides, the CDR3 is TGCGCCAGCAGCTTGACAGGGTTGTACGAGACCCAGTACTTC. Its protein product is CASSLTGLYETQYF.

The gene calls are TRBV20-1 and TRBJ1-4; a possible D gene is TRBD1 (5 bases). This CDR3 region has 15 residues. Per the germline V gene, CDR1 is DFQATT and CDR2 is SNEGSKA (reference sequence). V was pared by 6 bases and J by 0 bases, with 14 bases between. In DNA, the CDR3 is TGCAGTGCCCACGGGGGATTTGCAACTAATGAAAAACTGTTTTTT. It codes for CSAHGGFATNEKLFF.

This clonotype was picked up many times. The CDR3 loop reads CASSLVPGAANYGYTF. The CDR3, as DNA: TGCGCCAGCAGCTTGGTCCCAGGGGCCGCTAACTATGGCTACACCTTC. The chain carries TRBV5-1 and TRBJ1-2; maybe TRBD1 (6 bases). V gave up 0 bases and J gave up 0 bases, with 12 bases separating them. Germline loops: CDR1 SGHRS, CDR2 YFSETQ. The CDR3 runs to 16 residues.

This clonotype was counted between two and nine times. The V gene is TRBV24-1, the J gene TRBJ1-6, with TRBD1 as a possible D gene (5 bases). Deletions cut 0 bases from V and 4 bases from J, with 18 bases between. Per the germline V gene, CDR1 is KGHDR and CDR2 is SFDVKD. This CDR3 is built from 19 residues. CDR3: CATSDLVGEFSRYNSPLHF. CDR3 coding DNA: TGTGCCACCAGTGATTTGGTGGGGGAATTCTCGCGGTATAATTCACCCCTCCACTTT.

CDR3 coding DNA: TGTGCCAGCAGCTTAGGGGGTGGGGAAGAGCAGTACTTC. As protein: CASSLGGGEEQYF. The V call is TRBV7-6, the J call TRBJ2-7, with D hard to call. The CDR3 runs 13 residues. Trimming shortened V by 1 base and J by 7 bases, and 11 bases separated the two germline ends. Germline V gene sequence: CDR1 SGHVS, CDR2 FNYEAQ.

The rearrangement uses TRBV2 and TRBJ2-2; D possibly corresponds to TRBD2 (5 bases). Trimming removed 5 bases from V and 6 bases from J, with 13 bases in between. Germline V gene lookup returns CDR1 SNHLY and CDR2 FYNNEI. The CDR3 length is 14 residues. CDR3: CASSSYTSSGELFF. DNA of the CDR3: TGTGCCAGCAGTTCATACACTAGTTCCGGGGAGCTGTTTTTT.

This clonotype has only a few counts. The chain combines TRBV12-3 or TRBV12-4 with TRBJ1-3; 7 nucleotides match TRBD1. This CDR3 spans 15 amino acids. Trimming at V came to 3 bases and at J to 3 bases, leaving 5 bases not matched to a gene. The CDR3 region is CASSFDRAGGNTIYF. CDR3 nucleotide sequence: TGTGCCAGCAGTTTCGACAGGGCCGGTGGAAACACCATATATTTT.

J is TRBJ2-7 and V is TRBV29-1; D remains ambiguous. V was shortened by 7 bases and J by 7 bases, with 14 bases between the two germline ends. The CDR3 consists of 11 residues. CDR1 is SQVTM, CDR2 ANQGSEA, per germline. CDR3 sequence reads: CSGPGVTEQYF. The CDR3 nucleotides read TGCAGCGGGCCTGGTGTAACTGAGCAGTACTTC.

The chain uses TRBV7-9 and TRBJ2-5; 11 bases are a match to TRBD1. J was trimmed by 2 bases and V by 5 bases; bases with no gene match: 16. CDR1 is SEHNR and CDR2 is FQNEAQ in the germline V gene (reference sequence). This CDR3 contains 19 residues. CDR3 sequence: CASSQETGTGGFLQETQYF. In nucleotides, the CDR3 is TGTGCCAGCAGCCAAGAAACCGGGACAGGGGGATTCTTACAAGAGACCCAGTACTTC.

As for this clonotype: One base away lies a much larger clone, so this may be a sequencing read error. CDR3 region: CVRGRGSYEQYF. DNA of the CDR3: TGTGTGCGGGGCAGGGGTTCCTACGAGCAGTACTTC. The chain joins TRBV11-2 to TRBJ2-7; possibly TRBD1 or TRBD2 for D (6 bases each). The CDR3 totals 12 residues. Germline values: CDR1 SGHAT, CDR2 FQNNGV.

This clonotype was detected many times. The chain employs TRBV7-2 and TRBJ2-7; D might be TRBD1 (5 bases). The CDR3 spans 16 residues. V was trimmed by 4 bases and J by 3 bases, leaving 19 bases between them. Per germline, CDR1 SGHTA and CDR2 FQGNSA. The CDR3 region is CASSSPRDKMDYEQYF. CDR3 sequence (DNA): TGTGCCAGCAGCTCCCCCAGGGATAAAATGGACTACGAGCAGTACTTC.

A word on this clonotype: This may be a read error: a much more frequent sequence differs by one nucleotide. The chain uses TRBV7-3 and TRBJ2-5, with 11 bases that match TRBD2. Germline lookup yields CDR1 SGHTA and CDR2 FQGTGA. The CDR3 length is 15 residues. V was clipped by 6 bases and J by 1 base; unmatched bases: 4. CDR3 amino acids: CASRGTSGPQETQYF. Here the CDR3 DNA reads TGTGCCAGCAGGGGGACTAGCGGTCCCCAAGAGACCCAGTACTTC.

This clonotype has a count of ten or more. The CDR3 loop is CASSATTGSYEQYF. CDR3 DNA sequence: TGTGCCAGTAGTGCCACGACAGGCTCCTACGAGCAGTACTTC. V is TRBV19 and J is TRBJ2-7; D is perhaps TRBD1 (6 bases). V was shortened by 5 bases and J by 0 bases, with 11 bases between the two germline ends. Germline V CDR1 and CDR2: LNHDA, SQIVND (reference sequence). There are 14 residues in the CDR3.

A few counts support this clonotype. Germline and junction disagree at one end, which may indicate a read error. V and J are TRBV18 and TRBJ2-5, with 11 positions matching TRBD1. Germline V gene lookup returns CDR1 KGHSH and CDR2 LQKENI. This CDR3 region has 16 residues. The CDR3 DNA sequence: TGTGCCAGCTCGCCACTGGACAGGGGGCCCCAAGAGACCCAGTACTTC. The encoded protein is CASSPLDRGPQETQYF.

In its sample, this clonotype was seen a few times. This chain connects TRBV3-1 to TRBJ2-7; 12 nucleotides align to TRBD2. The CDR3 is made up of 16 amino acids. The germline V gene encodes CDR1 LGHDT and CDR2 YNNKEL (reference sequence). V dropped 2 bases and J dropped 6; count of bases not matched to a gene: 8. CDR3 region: CASSQYSLAGGAEQYF. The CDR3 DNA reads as TGTGCCAGCAGCCAATACTCTCTAGCGGGAGGGGCCGAGCAGTACTTC.

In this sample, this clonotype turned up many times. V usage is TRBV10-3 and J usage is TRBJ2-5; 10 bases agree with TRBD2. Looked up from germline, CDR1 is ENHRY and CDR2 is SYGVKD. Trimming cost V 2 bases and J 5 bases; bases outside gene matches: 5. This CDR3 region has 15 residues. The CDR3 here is CAISEGLAARETQYF. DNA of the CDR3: TGTGCCATCAGTGAGGGACTAGCGGCTCGGGAGACCCAGTACTTC.

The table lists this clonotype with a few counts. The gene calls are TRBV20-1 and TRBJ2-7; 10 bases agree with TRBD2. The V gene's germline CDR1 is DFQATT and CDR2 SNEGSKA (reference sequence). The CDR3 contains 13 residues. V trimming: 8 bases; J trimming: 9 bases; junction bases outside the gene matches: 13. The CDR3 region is CSQAGGSTDTQYF. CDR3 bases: TGCAGTCAAGCGGGAGGGAGCACAGATACGCAGTACTTC.